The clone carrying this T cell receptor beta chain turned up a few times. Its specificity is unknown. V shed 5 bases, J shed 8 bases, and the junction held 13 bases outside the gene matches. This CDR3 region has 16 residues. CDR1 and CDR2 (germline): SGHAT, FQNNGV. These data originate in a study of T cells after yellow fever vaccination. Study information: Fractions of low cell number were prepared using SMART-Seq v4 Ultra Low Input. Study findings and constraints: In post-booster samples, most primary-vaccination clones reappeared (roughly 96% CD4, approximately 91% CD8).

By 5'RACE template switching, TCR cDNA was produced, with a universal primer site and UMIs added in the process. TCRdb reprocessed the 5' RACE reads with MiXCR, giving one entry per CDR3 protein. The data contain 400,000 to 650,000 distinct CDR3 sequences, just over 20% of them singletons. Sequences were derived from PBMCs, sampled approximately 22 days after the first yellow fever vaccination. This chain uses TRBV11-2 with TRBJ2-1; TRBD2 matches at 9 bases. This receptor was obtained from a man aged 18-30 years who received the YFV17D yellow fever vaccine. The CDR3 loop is CASSRLAAPLGDEQFF. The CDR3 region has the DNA TGTGCCAGCAGCCGACTAGCGGCACCCTTGGGGGATGAGCAGTTCTTC.